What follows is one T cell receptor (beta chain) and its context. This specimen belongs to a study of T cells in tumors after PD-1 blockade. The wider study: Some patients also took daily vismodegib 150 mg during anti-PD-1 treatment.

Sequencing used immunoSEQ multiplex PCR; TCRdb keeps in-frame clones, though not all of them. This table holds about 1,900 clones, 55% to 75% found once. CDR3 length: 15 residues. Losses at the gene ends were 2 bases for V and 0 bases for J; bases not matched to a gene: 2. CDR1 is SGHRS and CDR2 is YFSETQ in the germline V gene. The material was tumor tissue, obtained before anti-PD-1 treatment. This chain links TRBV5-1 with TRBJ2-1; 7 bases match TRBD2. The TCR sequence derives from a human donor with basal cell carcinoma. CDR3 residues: CASSLPSGSYNEQFF. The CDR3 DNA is TGCGCCAGCAGCTTACCTAGCGGCTCCTACAATGAGCAGTTCTTC.